These T cell receptor beta chains were read from a single sample in a study of STAT5B mutations in CD4+ large granular lymphocyte leukemia. Clones were read by immunoSEQ multiplex PCR, and TCRdb kept only the in-frame ones, dropping some. The sample yields around 35,000 clones, about 90% seen once. The sequencing input was CD4+ T cells from blood buffy coats. These receptors were obtained from a human donor in good health. Each CDR3 is given with its conserved first and last residue. Fields, in order: J gene, V gene, D gene, clone size, CDR3 DNA, CDR3 protein. A D gene is named only where the DNA matches it firmly. The listing skips clone size in some rows; elsewhere it reads once, few, many or a size class.

TRBJ2-7 | TRBV14 | . | once | TGTGCCAGCAGTAGAGGGATTTCAGGAACCTACGAGCAGTACTTC | CASSRGISGTYEQYF
TRBJ2-2 | TRBV7-9 | TRBD1 | . | TGTGCCAGCAGCACCGGGACAGGGGGTATCGGGGAGCTGTTTTTT | CASSTGTGGIGELFF
TRBJ1-2 | TRBV6-5 | . | . | TGTGCCAGCAGTAAAACAGCGAACTATGGCTACACCTTC | CASSKTANYGYTF
TRBJ2-2 | TRBV19 | . | . | TGTGCCAGTAGTATTCGCGCAGGGGATCCCGGGGAGCTGTTTTTT | CASSIRAGDPGELFF
TRBJ2-2 | TRBV15 | . | . | TGTGCCACCAGCAGAGACCGGGGGCTCGGGGAGCTGTTTTTT | CATSRDRGLGELFF
TRBJ2-1 | TRBV5-4 | TRBD2 | . | TGTGCCAGCAGCTTGATCGGGGGGAATGAGCAGTTCTTC | CASSLIGGNEQFF
TRBJ2-1 | TRBV5-1 | . | . | TGCGCCAGCAGCCCCGGAAACTACAATGAGCAGTTCTTC | CASSPGNYNEQFF
TRBJ2-5 | TRBV5-1 | . | . | TGCGCCAGCAGCCTGACGGCTGACATCCAAGAGACCCAGTACTTC | CASSLTADIQETQYF
TRBJ2-2 | TRBV6-5 | . | once | TGTGCCAGCAGTTACTCGTCTAGGACCGGGGAGCTGTTTTTT | CASSYSSRTGELFF
TRBJ1-3 | TRBV27 | . | . | TGTGCCAGCGGGTCTTGGAGGGCTGGAAACACCATATATTTT | CASGSWRAGNTIYF
TRBJ1-2 | TRBV2 | . | . | TGTGCCAGCAGGGTTCTCCGGGACGGCAATCAGGGCTACACCTTC | CASRVLRDGNQGYTF
TRBJ1-5 | TRBV7-2 | . | . | TGTGCCAGCAGGGCACCAGGCAATCAGCCCCAGCATTTT | CASRAPGNQPQHF
TRBJ2-5 | TRBV11-2 | . | . | TGTGCCAGCAGCATTAGGGGCACAGGGTACGGGGAGACCCAGTACTTC | CASSIRGTGYGETQYF
TRBJ2-1 | TRBV29-1 | TRBD2 | . | TGCAGCGTTGAAGGGGAGGGCATTGAGCAGTTCTTC | CSVEGEGIEQFF
TRBJ1-3 | TRBV6-5 | . | . | TGTGCCAGCAGTTACTCATCCTTCTCTGGAAACACCATATATTTT | CASSYSSFSGNTIYF
TRBJ1-5 | TRBV28 | TRBD1 | . | TGTGCCAGCAGTTCGACCACCCCAGGGGGTAATCAGCCCCAGCATTTT | CASSSTTPGGNQPQHF
TRBJ1-1 | TRBV6-6 | . | . | TGTGCCAGCAGTAGAGTCCTTCGGAGCACTGAAGCTTTCTTT | CASSRVLRSTEAFF
TRBJ1-2 | TRBV19 | TRBD1 | . | TGTGCCAGCGGGGGACAGGGCTTCTATGGCTACACCTTC | CASGGQGFYGYTF
TRBJ1-5 | TRBV19 | . | . | TGTGCCAGTACCGCCGCGTTGAGTCAGCCCCAGCATTTT | CASTAALSQPQHF
TRBJ2-7 | TRBV20-1 | . | . | TGCAGTGCTAGCGGCCCCTACGAGCAGTACTTC | CSASGPYEQYF
TRBJ1-2 | TRBV29-1 | TRBD1 | . | TGCAGCGTCCTGTCCGACAGGGACCTTAACTATGGCTACACCTTC | CSVLSDRDLNYGYTF
TRBJ2-1 | TRBV2 | . | . | TGTGCCAGCAGTGGACAAGGTAGCATAGATGAGCAGTTCTTC | CASSGQGSIDEQFF
TRBJ2-4 | TRBV7-2 | TRBD2 | . | TGTGCCAGCAGCGGAGGCCGGGGGGGGAGGGACATTCAGTACTTC | CASSGGRGGRDIQYF
TRBJ2-7 | TRBV7-6 | TRBD2 | . | TGTGCCAGCAGCTCCGCGGGGGCTAGCGGGACGAGCGAGCAGTACTTC | CASSSAGASGTSEQYF
TRBJ2-7 | TRBV7-9 | . | . | TGTGCCAGCAGCTTGGACGCGTACTACGAGCAGTACTTC | CASSLDAYYEQYF
TRBJ1-5 | TRBV10-3 | . | few | TGTGCCATCAGAGACAGTAGCAATCAGCCCCAGCATTTT | CAIRDSSNQPQHF
TRBJ2-2 | TRBV7-2 | . | . | TGTGCCAGCAGCACGGCCGGGTCTCCTTACACCGGGGAGCTGTTTTTT | CASSTAGSPYTGELFF
TRBJ1-5 | TRBV18 | TRBD1 | . | TGTGCCAGCTCTCCAGGGGGGGGCAATCAGCCCCAGCATTTT | CASSPGGGNQPQHF
TRBJ2-7 | TRBV11-1 | TRBD1 | . | TGTGCCAGCAGCACCCGGACAGGGGGCGCAGAGCAGTACTTC | CASSTRTGGAEQYF
TRBJ1-1 | TRBV19 | . | . | TGTGCCAGTAGTATAGGGGCTGAAGCTTTCTTT | CASSIGAEAFF
TRBJ2-1 | TRBV10-1 | . | . | TGCGCCAGCAGGAGGGCCCCACAGGGGAGGAAGCAGTTCTTC | CASRRAPQGRKQFF
TRBJ1-1 | TRBV29-1 | . | once | TGCAGCGTTGGAAGGCCGAACACTGAAGCTTTCTTT | CSVGRPNTEAFF
TRBJ2-5 | TRBV2 | . | . | TGTGCCAGCAGTTGGGACAAAACGGCCCAAGAGACCCAGTACTTC | CASSWDKTAQETQYF
TRBJ1-2 | TRBV28 | TRBD1 | . | TGTGCCAGCAACGACAGGGGCAACTATGGCTACACCTTC | CASNDRGNYGYTF
TRBJ2-6 | TRBV15 | . | . | TGTGCCACCAGCAGAGATCCAACGGCCTTCTCTGGGGCCAACGTCCTGACTTTC | CATSRDPTAFSGANVLTF
TRBJ2-4 | TRBV7-8 | . | . | TGTGCCAGCAGCTTAGCGGGGGGAACCAAAAACATTCAGTACTTC | CASSLAGGTKNIQYF
TRBJ2-5 | TRBV9 | TRBD2 | . | TGTGCCAGCAGCGTAGGGGTAGCGGGAGTCGGGACCCAGTACTTC | CASSVGVAGVGTQYF
TRBJ2-1 | TRBV11-2 | . | . | TGTGCCAGCAGCTTAATCAGGATAAGAATGAATGAGCAGTTCTTC | CASSLIRIRMNEQFF
TRBJ2-7 | TRBV10-1 | TRBD1 | . | TGCGCCAGCAGTCCGGACAGGGTCTCCTACGAGCAGTACTTC | CASSPDRVSYEQYF
TRBJ1-1 | TRBV19 | TRBD1 | . | TGTGCCAGTAGTGCCTCGGCAGGGGGTAGGACTGAAGCTTTCTTT | CASSASAGGRTEAFF
TRBJ1-2 | TRBV27 | TRBD1 | . | TGTGCCAGCAGTCCGCCTGGGACAGGGGACTTATATGGCTACACCTTC | CASSPPGTGDLYGYTF
TRBJ2-5 | TRBV4-3 | . | . | TGCGCCAGCAGCCAAGAGAGGCCGGGCACCCAGTACTTC | CASSQERPGTQYF
TRBJ2-1 | TRBV11-3 | TRBD2 | . | TGTGCCAGCAGCGTAGCGGGAGGGAACAATGAGCAGTTCTTC | CASSVAGGNNEQFF
TRBJ1-2 | TRBV6-1 | TRBD1 | . | TGTGCCAGCAGTGAAGCGGCAAACAGGGGCTATGGCTACACCTTC | CASSEAANRGYGYTF
TRBJ1-1 | TRBV27 | TRBD1 | . | TGTGCCAGCAGTTCCGGACAGGGCTGGGGGAGCACTGAAGCTTTCTTT | CASSSGQGWGSTEAFF
TRBJ1-2 | TRBV5-4 | . | . | TGTGCCAGCAGCCAAGCGCTCAGGGAGGGGTATGGCTACACCTTC | CASSQALREGYGYTF
TRBJ1-5 | TRBV19 | . | . | TGTGCCAGTAGTATACAGCGGAATCAGCCCCAGCATTTT | CASSIQRNQPQHF
TRBJ2-3 | TRBV5-6 | TRBD1 | . | TGTGCCAGCAGCCCGTGGGACAGGCTCACAGATACGCAGTATTTT | CASSPWDRLTDTQYF
TRBJ2-1 | TRBV5-4 | TRBD1 | . | TGTGCCAGCAGCTTGGCTAAGGGGACAGGGGGCAATGAGCAGTTCTTC | CASSLAKGTGGNEQFF
TRBJ2-5 | TRBV11-2 | TRBD2 | . | TGTGCCAGCAGCTTTTATAGCGGGGCGGGAGAGACCCAGTACTTC | CASSFYSGAGETQYF
TRBJ2-7 | TRBV4-2 | . | . | TGTGCCAGCAGCCAAGACGCGGGGCCCGTCGACGAGCAGTACTTC | CASSQDAGPVDEQYF